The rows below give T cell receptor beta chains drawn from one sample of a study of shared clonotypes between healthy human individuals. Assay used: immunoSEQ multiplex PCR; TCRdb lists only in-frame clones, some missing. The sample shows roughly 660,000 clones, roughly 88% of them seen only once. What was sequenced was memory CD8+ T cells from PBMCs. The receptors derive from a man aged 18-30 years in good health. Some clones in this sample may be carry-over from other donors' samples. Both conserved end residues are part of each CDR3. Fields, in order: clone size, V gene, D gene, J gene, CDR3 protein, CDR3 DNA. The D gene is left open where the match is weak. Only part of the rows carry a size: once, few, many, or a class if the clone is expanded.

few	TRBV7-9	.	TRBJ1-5	CASSLGDQPQHF	TGTGCCAGCAGCTTAGGGGATCAGCCCCAGCATTTT
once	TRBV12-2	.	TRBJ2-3	CASRLGLCADTQYF	TGTGCAAGTCGCTTAGGGCTTTGCGCAGATACGCAGTATTTT
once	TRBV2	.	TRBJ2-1	CASSGGRGESSYNEQFF	TGTGCCAGCAGTGGTGGCAGGGGGGAAAGCTCCTACAATGAGCAGTTCTTC
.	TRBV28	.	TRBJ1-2	CASSKQGFWYGYTF	TGTGCCAGCAGTAAACAGGGATTTTGGTATGGCTACACCTTC
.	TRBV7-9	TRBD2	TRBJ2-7	CASSLVLAADGEQYF	TGTGCCAGCAGCTTAGTACTAGCGGCCGATGGCGAGCAGTACTTC
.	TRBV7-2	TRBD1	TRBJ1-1	CASSLQGQGGEAFF	TGTGCCAGCAGCCTACAGGGACAGGGGGGTGAAGCTTTCTTT
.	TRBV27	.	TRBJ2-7	CASRVGPNQPYEQYF	TGTGCCAGCAGAGTCGGCCCAAACCAGCCCTACGAGCAGTACTTC
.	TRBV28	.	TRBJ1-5	CASRGAQGNNNQPQHF	TGTGCCAGCAGGGGCGCGCAGGGCAACAACAATCAGCCCCAGCATTTT
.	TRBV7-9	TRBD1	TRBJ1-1	CASRPPGTAAGGLHAFF	TGTGCCAGCAGACCACCAGGGACAGCCGCTGGGGGCCTCCATGCTTTCTTT
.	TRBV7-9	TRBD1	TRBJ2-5	CASSLPGQSQETQYF	TGTGCCAGCAGCTTACCGGGACAGAGCCAAGAGACCCAGTACTTC
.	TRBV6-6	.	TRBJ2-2	CASTYRATGELFF	TGTGCCAGCACCTACAGGGCCACCGGGGAGCTGTTTTTT
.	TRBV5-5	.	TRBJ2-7	CASHDLGSYEQYF	TGTGCCAGCCACGACTTAGGCTCCTACGAGCAGTACTTC
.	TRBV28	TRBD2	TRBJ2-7	CASSLAPREGLYEQYF	TGTGCCAGCAGTTTAGCGCCGCGGGAGGGCCTCTACGAGCAGTACTTC
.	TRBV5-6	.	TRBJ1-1	CASRGSLGGTEAFF	TGTGCCAGCAGGGGTTCGTTGGGGGGCACTGAAGCTTTCTTT
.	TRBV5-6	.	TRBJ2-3	CASSPLGGGAHF	TGTGCCAGCAGCCCTCTCGGGGGTGGTGCGCATTTT
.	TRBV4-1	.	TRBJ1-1	CASSQTKARTEAFF	TGCGCCAGCAGCCAAACCAAGGCTAGGACTGAAGCTTTCTTT
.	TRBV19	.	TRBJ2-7	CASSITPQSSYEQYF	TGTGCCAGTAGTATAACTCCTCAGAGCTCCTACGAGCAGTACTTC
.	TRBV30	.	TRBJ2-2	CAWSEVNLYTGELFF	TGTGCCTGGAGTGAGGTCAACCTGTACACCGGGGAGCTGTTTTTT
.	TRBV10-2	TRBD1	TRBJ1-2	CASSATRTGINYGYTF	TGCGCCAGCAGTGCCACAAGGACAGGAATTAACTATGGCTACACCTTC
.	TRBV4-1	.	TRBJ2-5	CASSQDEAPGSETQYF	TGCGCCAGCAGCCAAGATGAGGCCCCTGGTTCCGAGACCCAGTACTTC
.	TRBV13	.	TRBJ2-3	CASSFEGSPGGTDTQYF	TGTGCCAGCAGCTTCGAGGGGAGTCCTGGGGGCACAGATACGCAGTATTTT
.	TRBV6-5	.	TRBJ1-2	CASSYQAGAYGYTF	TGTGCCAGCAGTTACCAGGCGGGAGCCTATGGCTACACCTTC
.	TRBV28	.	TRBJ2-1	CASSLRVIRGADEQFF	TGTGCCAGCAGTTTACGGGTGATTAGGGGGGCCGATGAGCAGTTCTTC
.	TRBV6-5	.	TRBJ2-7	CASSYWGRVDEQYF	TGTGCCAGCAGTTACTGGGGAAGGGTGGACGAGCAGTACTTC
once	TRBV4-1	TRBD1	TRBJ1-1	CASSHGTGGETEAFF	TGCGCCAGCAGCCACGGTACAGGGGGCGAGACTGAAGCTTTCTTT
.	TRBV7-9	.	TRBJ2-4	CASSAGQKEIRTVQYF	TGTGCCAGCAGCGCCGGACAGAAGGAGATAAGAACCGTTCAGTACTTC
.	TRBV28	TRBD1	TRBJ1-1	CASSFPRTGPNTEAFF	TGTGCCAGCAGTTTTCCCAGGACAGGACCGAACACTGAAGCTTTCTTT
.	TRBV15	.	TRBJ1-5	CATSRGAQRNQPQHF	TGTGCCACCAGCAGAGGAGCCCAAAGGAATCAGCCCCAGCATTTT
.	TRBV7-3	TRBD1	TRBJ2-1	CASSLTRDRNEQFF	TGTGCCAGCAGCTTAACGCGGGACAGGAATGAGCAGTTCTTC
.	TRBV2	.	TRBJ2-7	CASRVGTGNEQYF	TGTGCCAGCAGGGTAGGCACAGGGAACGAGCAGTACTTC
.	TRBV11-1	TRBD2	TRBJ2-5	CASSLGRGSSGNLQETQYF	TGTGCCAGCAGCTTAGGTAGGGGCAGTAGCGGGAACCTCCAAGAGACCCAGTACTTC
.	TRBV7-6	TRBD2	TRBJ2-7	CASSLEGLAGDEQYF	TGTGCCAGCAGCTTAGAAGGGTTAGCGGGAGACGAGCAGTACTTC
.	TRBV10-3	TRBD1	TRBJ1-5	CAARGAAWEPQHF	TGTGCCGCCAGGGGGGCCGCGTGGGAGCCCCAGCATTTT
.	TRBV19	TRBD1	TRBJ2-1	CASSALRQGSFNEQFF	TGTGCCAGTAGTGCCCTTAGACAGGGGTCTTTCAATGAGCAGTTCTTC
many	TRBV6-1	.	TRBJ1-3	CASSEWGSGNTIYF	TGTGCCAGCAGTGAATGGGGAAGTGGAAACACCATATATTTT
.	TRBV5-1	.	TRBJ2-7	CASRLGISYEQYF	TGCGCCAGCAGGCTGGGGATCTCCTACGAGCAGTACTTC
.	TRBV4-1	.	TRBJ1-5	CASSQDWVPEVGSNQPQHF	TGCGCCAGCAGCCAAGATTGGGTCCCTGAAGTGGGGAGCAATCAGCCCCAGCATTTT
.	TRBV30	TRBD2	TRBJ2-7	CAWSTNTGTRPYEQYF	TGTGCCTGGAGTACTAACACCGGGACTAGACCCTACGAGCAGTACTTC
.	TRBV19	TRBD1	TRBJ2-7	CASSFGQGLSYEQYF	TGTGCCAGTAGTTTCGGACAGGGTCTCTCCTACGAGCAGTACTTC
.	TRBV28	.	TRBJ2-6	CASSFYSGSGANVLTF	TGTGCCAGCAGTTTTTACTCCGGCTCTGGGGCCAACGTCCTGACTTTC
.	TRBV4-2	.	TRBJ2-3	CASSQVEGQPTDTQYF	TGTGCCAGCAGCCAAGTGGAGGGACAGCCCACAGATACGCAGTATTTT
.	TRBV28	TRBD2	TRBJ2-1	CASSPISGTSGSYEQFF	TGTGCCAGCAGCCCCATAAGCGGGACTAGCGGGAGCTATGAGCAGTTCTTC
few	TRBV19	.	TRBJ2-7	CASSPGDYNYEQYF	TGTGCCAGTAGCCCGGGAGACTATAACTACGAGCAGTACTTC
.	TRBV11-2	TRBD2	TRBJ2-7	CASSPERDRMYEQYF	TGTGCCAGCAGTCCGGAGCGGGACCGGATGTACGAGCAGTACTTC
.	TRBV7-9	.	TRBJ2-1	CASSLKRENEQFF	TGTGCCAGCAGCTTAAAGAGGGAGAATGAGCAGTTCTTC
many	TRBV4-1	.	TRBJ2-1	CASSHTWRTAEQFF	TGCGCCAGCAGCCATACCTGGAGGACAGCTGAGCAGTTCTTC